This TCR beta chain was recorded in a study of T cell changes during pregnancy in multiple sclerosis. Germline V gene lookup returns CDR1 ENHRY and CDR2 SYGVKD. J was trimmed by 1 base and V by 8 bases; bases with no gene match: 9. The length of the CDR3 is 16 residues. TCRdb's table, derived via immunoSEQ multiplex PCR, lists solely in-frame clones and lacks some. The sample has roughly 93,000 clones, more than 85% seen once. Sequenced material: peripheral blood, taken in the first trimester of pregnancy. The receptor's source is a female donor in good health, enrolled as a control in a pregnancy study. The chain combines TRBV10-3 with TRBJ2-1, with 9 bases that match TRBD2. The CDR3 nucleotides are TGTGCCATCTCGGATAGCGGGGGAAAATCCTACAATGAGCAGTTCTTC. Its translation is CAISDSGGKSYNEQFF.